The present T cell receptor (beta chain) was sequenced within a study of cytomegalovirus exposure and HLA in healthy donors. Study-wide context: An analysis done earlier identified approximately 120 million unique TCR beta sequences from about 180 million T cells.

Whole-study results and caveats: Using a false discovery rate of 0.05, a later analysis showed that about 16,000 TCR beta sequences were associated with HLA alleles. In vitro data verified a few CMV-associated chains as specific for CMV antigens.

This PCR relied on a set of 60 Vbeta primers and 13 Jbeta primers. Sequenced by immunoSEQ multiplex PCR; TCRdb stores in-frame clones only, minus some. The table has 100,000 to 150,000 clones, roughly four fifths seen once; the top ten hold roughly 6%. For this clone: Its antigen remains unidentified.

CDR3 length equals 13 residues. Germline V gene lookup returns CDR1 MNHEY and CDR2 SVGAGI. V lost 2 bases, J lost 3 bases, and 5 bases lay in between. The sequenced sample consisted of PBMCs. This receptor was identified in a woman in her 40s in good health and CMV-seronegative. This sequence joins TRBV6-5 and TRBJ1-3, with D unclear. CDR3 nucleotides: TGTGCCAGCAGTTACGGTAGTGGAAACACCATATATTTT. Protein product: CASSYGSGNTIYF.